The 26 T cell receptor beta chains below were found in one sample sequenced in a study of cytomegalovirus exposure and HLA in healthy donors (dated by TCRdb to between 2016 and 2019). To prepare the library, the immunoSEQ multiplex PCR assay was applied. The multiplex PCR relied on a mix of 60 forward primers for TCR Vbeta segments and 13 reverse primers for TCR Jbeta segments. TCRdb mirrors the immuneACCESS table, restricted to in-frame sequences. Some clones are absent from its copies; in checked studies, under half trace to an unresolved V gene, and the reason for the others is unknown. Counted in this sample were 100,000 or so clones; roughly 76% of them appeared once. The ten largest make up 2% to 2.5% of the sample. The specimen was PBMCs. These receptors all stem from a man aged 50 to 60 in good health and CMV-seronegative.

The rearrangement links TRBV28 to TRBJ1-5; maybe TRBD1 (6 bases). The CDR3 spans 16 residues. The V end was cut by 7 bases, the J end by 2 bases, with 18 bases between. Germline V gene lookup returns CDR1 MDHEN and CDR2 SYDVKM. The CDR3 here is CASNLGGAQGNQPQHF. CDR3 coding DNA: TGTGCCAGCAACCTGGGGGGGGCGCAGGGCAATCAGCCCCAGCATTTT.

The genes are TRBV7-9 and TRBJ2-2; a weak D match, TRBD2 (6 bases). The V gene's germline CDR1 is SEHNR and CDR2 FQNEAQ (reference sequence). This CDR3 comprises 16 residues. The V and J ends lost 1 base and 1 base respectively, with 10 bases between them. For the CDR3, the DNA is TGTGCCAGCAGCTTAGTTCTAGCGCTGAACACCGGGGAGCTGTTTTTT. Its translation: CASSLVLALNTGELFF.

The chain combines TRBV28 with TRBJ1-2; TRBD1 agrees at 7 bases. CDR3 length: 13 amino acids. V shed 6 bases, J shed 3 bases, and the junction held 4 bases outside the gene matches. Germline assignment: CDR1 MDHEN and CDR2 SYDVKM. The CDR3 DNA reads as TGTGCCAGCAGGTTGGGGACAGACTATGGCTACACCTTC. This codes for CASRLGTDYGYTF.

The V gene is TRBV9, the J gene TRBJ2-2, with 8 bases lining up with TRBD2. The CDR3 runs 15 residues. The trim removed 3 bases at V and 5 bases at J, leaving 6 bases unmatched. Germline CDR1 SGDLS, CDR2 YYNGEE. CDR3 in amino acids: CASSAGTSRTGELFF. DNA for the CDR3: TGTGCCAGCAGCGCGGGGACTAGTCGAACCGGGGAGCTGTTTTTT. The full variable domain, completed using reference TRBV9 and TRBJ2-2, is DSGVTQTPKHLITATGQRVTLRCSPRSGDLSVYWYQQSLDQGLQFLIQYYNGEERAKGNILERFSAQQFPDLHSELNLSSLELGDSALYFCASSAGTSRTGELFFGEGSRLTVL.

This clone has only a few counts. The chain has TRBV27 and TRBJ2-5; 10 bases fit TRBD2. Matching the DNA end better, TRBJ2-7 makes the J call doubtful. This CDR3 contains 16 residues. Germline CDR1 reads MNHEY; CDR2 reads SMNVEV (reference sequence). Written as DNA, the CDR3 is TGTGCCAGCAGTGGGCCTAGCGGGGGCAGCTCCTACGAGCAGTACTTC. This sequence encodes CASSGPSGGSSYEQYF.

This chain links TRBV5-6 with TRBJ2-5; 7 bases are a match to TRBD1. Germline trimming cut 3 bases from V and 5 bases from J; bases unmatched to any gene: 13. CDR1 and CDR2 from the germline V gene are SGHDT and YYEEEE. This CDR3 has 16 amino acids. Here the CDR3 reads CASSSPDRVPFETQYF. Here the CDR3 DNA reads TGTGCCAGCAGCTCTCCAGACAGGGTTCCCTTTGAGACCCAGTACTTC.

The rearrangement links TRBV6-1 to TRBJ1-3; possible D gene TRBD1, 5 bases. CDR3 size: 16 residues. Trimming pared 4 bases from V and 4 bases from J, leaving 17 bases between. From germline, CDR1 is MNHNS and CDR2 SASEGT. CDR3 sequence (DNA): TGTGCCAGCAGTGCCCGTAACGGGGGATCAGGAAACACCATATATTTT. Translating gives CASSARNGGSGNTIYF.

The chain couples TRBV27 to TRBJ2-2; 12 bases fit TRBD2. V trimming: 5 bases; J trimming: 5 bases; junction bases outside the gene matches: 6. This CDR3 has 16 residues. Per the germline V gene, CDR1 is MNHEY and CDR2 is SMNVEV (reference sequence). CDR3 DNA: TGTGCCAGCAGTCGACTAGCGGGAGAGGGTACCGGGGAGCTGTTTTTT. It yields the protein CASSRLAGEGTGELFF.

This clone appeared a few times. The chain uses TRBV27 and TRBJ2-7, with D maybe TRBD2 (5 bases). Germline loops: CDR1 MNHEY, CDR2 SMNVEV (reference sequence). The CDR3 is 15 amino acids. Between the trimmed V and J ends, which lost 0 bases and 3 bases, there was a span of 12 bases. CDR3 in DNA: TGTGCCAGCAGTTTATCCCGGGGTAATTACTACGAGCAGTACTTC. Translating gives CASSLSRGNYYEQYF.

This clone occurred a few times. This chain links TRBV28 with TRBJ2-1, with D tentatively TRBD2 (6 bases). V was shortened by 7 bases and J by 3 bases, with 13 bases between the two germline ends. Germline CDR1 MDHEN, CDR2 SYDVKM. The CDR3 spans 14 residues. The CDR3 reads CASKTGVVYNEQFF. For the CDR3, the DNA is TGTGCCAGCAAAACGGGAGTCGTCTACAATGAGCAGTTCTTC.

J is TRBJ2-7 and V is TRBV29-1, with 8 bases that match TRBD2. This CDR3 contains 14 residues. CDR1 and CDR2 (germline): SQVTM, ANQGSEA. The V gene end was trimmed by 3 bases and the J gene end by 0 bases; junction bases not matched to a gene: 4. The CDR3 sequence is CSVDGAGGSYEQYF. CDR3 bases: TGCAGCGTTGACGGCGCGGGAGGCTCCTACGAGCAGTACTTC.

This clone was observed a few times. The V and J genes are TRBV7-9 and TRBJ2-3, with 9 bases identical to TRBD1. The junction had 21 bases not matched to a gene; V was cut back by 8 bases and J by 3 bases. There are 19 residues in the CDR3. CDR1 SEHNR and CDR2 FQNEAQ come from the germline V gene (reference sequence). CDR3 protein: CASGSDTFTGGWKTDTQYF. CDR3 nucleotide sequence: TGTGCCAGCGGGTCAGACACCTTCACAGGGGGCTGGAAAACAGATACGCAGTATTTT.

This clone has more than one count but fewer than ten. This chain joins TRBV15 and TRBJ2-7; D perhaps matches TRBD2 (5 bases). The V end lost 2 bases, the J end lost 7 bases, and 15 bases lay between the germline ends. This CDR3 is built from 14 residues. Germline loops: CDR1 LNHNV, CDR2 YYDKDF (reference sequence). CDR3 loop: CATSRNRDLGEQYF. CDR3 coding DNA: TGTGCCACCAGCAGAAACCGGGATTTAGGTGAGCAGTACTTC.

Written as DNA, the CDR3 is TGCAGTGCCGGGGGGGTCACTGAAGCTTTCTTT. Its protein product is CSAGGVTEAFF. This chain connects TRBV20-1 to TRBJ1-1; tentative D call: TRBD1 (5 bases). The V and J ends lost 6 bases and 4 bases respectively, with 9 bases between them. The CDR3 has 11 residues. Germline CDR1 and CDR2: DFQATT and SNEGSKA (reference sequence).

CDR3 loop: CASLARGGETQYF. CDR3 DNA sequence: TGTGCCAGCTTAGCCCGAGGGGGAGAGACCCAGTACTTC. This rearrangement joins TRBV10-3 to TRBJ2-5, with a tentative D call TRBD1 (6 bases). CDR1 and CDR2 (germline): ENHRY, SYGVKD. The CDR3 length is 13 residues. V lost 10 bases, J lost 4 bases, and 16 bases lay in between.

The chain carries TRBV4-2 and TRBJ2-7; 9 bases line up with TRBD1. Germline V gene lookup returns CDR1 LGHNA and CDR2 YNFKEQ. The junction had 7 bases not matched to a gene; V was cut back by 1 base and J by 3 bases. This CDR3 contains 16 residues. The CDR3 coding sequence is TGTGCCAGCAGCCAAGGACCGGGACAGGGAGGCTACGAGCAGTACTTC. This sequence encodes CASSQGPGQGGYEQYF.

The chain employs TRBV28 and TRBJ2-3; possible D gene TRBD2, 6 bases. V was pared by 3 bases and J by 8 bases, with 9 bases between. The CDR3 runs 12 residues. Germline-derived CDR1 and CDR2 are MDHEN and SYDVKM. This chain's CDR3 is CASSFMGGTQYF. The DNA for the CDR3 is TGTGCCAGCAGTTTTATGGGGGGTACGCAGTATTTT.

The gene calls are TRBV28 and TRBJ2-1; 8 bases map to TRBD2. Looked up from germline, CDR1 is MDHEN and CDR2 is SYDVKM. The CDR3 sequence is 17 residues long. V trimming: 5 bases; J trimming: 6 bases; junction bases outside the gene matches: 15. CDR3 amino acids: CASSTVLAGGPFNEQFF. The CDR3 bases are TGTGCCAGCAGTACGGTTTTGGCGGGGGGACCTTTCAATGAGCAGTTCTTC.

The V call is TRBV6-1, the J call TRBJ1-5; 7 bases agree with TRBD1. There are 15 residues in the CDR3. Per the germline V gene, CDR1 is MNHNS and CDR2 is SASEGT. Losses at the gene ends were 2 bases for V and 4 bases for J; bases not matched to a gene: 5. CDR3: CASSEIEGANQPQHF. In nucleotides, the CDR3 is TGTGCCAGCAGTGAAATTGAGGGGGCGAATCAGCCCCAGCATTTT.

The chain uses TRBV7-9 and TRBJ1-5, with 10 bases identical to TRBD1. The J segment lost 6 bases and the V segment lost 3 bases, leaving 2 bases of the junction unmatched. The CDR3 consists of 14 residues. Germline V gene data show CDR1 as SEHNR and CDR2 as FQNEAQ (reference sequence). The CDR3 bases are TGTGCCAGCAGCTTGACAGGGGGCGGTCAGCCCCAGCATTTT. Protein product: CASSLTGGGQPQHF.

This chain joins TRBV7-2 and TRBJ2-3; 10 bases map to TRBD2. V dropped 2 bases and J dropped 2; count of bases not matched to a gene: 7. This CDR3 is built from 17 residues. Germline CDR1 reads SGHTA; CDR2 reads FQGNSA. CDR3 in amino acids: CASSLLLAGINTDTQYF. DNA for the CDR3: TGTGCCAGCAGCTTACTACTAGCGGGGATAAACACAGATACGCAGTATTTT.

V gene TRBV4-1 combines with J gene TRBJ2-2, with 11 nucleotides matching TRBD2. This CDR3 spans 16 amino acids. Looked up from germline, CDR1 is MGHRA and CDR2 is YSYEKL. Trimming removed 4 bases from V and 6 bases from J; junction bases left unmatched: 7. CDR3: CASSRSTSGIPGELFF. As DNA, the CDR3 is TGCGCCAGCAGCCGATCGACTAGCGGGATTCCCGGGGAGCTGTTTTTT.

The chain has TRBV9 and TRBJ2-3; a weak D match, TRBD2 (6 bases). There are 19 residues in the CDR3. Trimming stripped 0 bases from V and 0 bases from J, with 20 bases between. Germline loops: CDR1 SGDLS, CDR2 YYNGEE. CDR3 amino acids: CASSVAFYLRDPSTDTQYF. The CDR3 DNA is TGTGCCAGCAGCGTAGCGTTTTATCTGCGGGACCCTAGCACAGATACGCAGTATTTT.

The V and J genes are TRBV27 and TRBJ2-7, with TRBD1 identical over 7 bases. Losses at the gene ends were 10 bases for V and 0 bases for J; bases not matched to a gene: 6. The germline V gene has CDR1 MNHEY and CDR2 SMNVEV (reference sequence). The CDR3 sequence is 13 residues long. In nucleotides, the CDR3 is TGTGCCACCCGGACAGGCAACTCCTACGAGCAGTACTTC. Its translation: CATRTGNSYEQYF.

V and J are TRBV2 and TRBJ1-1; D is unclear. Germline V lookup: CDR1 SNHLY, CDR2 FYNNEI. This CDR3 comprises 16 residues. V dropped 7 bases and J dropped 4 bases, with 22 bases sitting between them. The chain's CDR3 is CASTPYVVGRPTEAFF. The CDR3, as DNA: TGTGCCAGCACCCCCTACGTCGTGGGGAGGCCCACTGAAGCTTTCTTT. The complete variable domain, with remaining parts taken from reference TRBV2 and TRBJ1-1, reads EPEVTQTPSHQVTQMGQEVILRCVPISNHLYFYWYRQILGQKVEFLVSFYNNEISEKSEIFDDQFSVERPDGSNFTLKIRSTKLEDSAMYFCASTPYVVGRPTEAFFGQGTRLTVV.

The chain recombines TRBV7-9 with TRBJ2-2; D is unclear. This CDR3 is 12 amino acids long. Germline lookup yields CDR1 SEHNR and CDR2 FQNEAQ (reference sequence). V was clipped by 3 bases and J by 8 bases, with 7 bases between them. The CDR3 coding sequence is TGTGCCAGCAGCTTCAACAAGGGGGAGCTGTTTTTT. Amino acids: CASSFNKGELFF. The variable domain in full, with the rest retrieved from reference TRBV7-9 and TRBJ2-2, is DTGVSQNPRHKITKRGQNVTFRCDPISEHNRLYWYRQTLGQGPEFLTYFQNEAQLEKSRLLSDRFSAERPKGSFSTLEIQRTEQGDSAMYLCASSFNKGELFFGEGSRLTVL.